The following is a TCR beta chain sequence with its context. This entry comes from a study of blood T cell repertoires in COVID-19. Study information: Acute and convalescent COVID-19 specimens originated in the United States, Italy and Spain. T cells, B-cell-depleted T cells, or PBMCs supplied cDNA or gDNA.

During active infection, Seattle patients enrolled and were then monitored through disease. CDR3 size: 15 residues. Trimming removed 7 bases at V and 0 bases at J, with 14 bases between. Germline V lookup: CDR1 SGDLS, CDR2 YYNGEE. How the authors handled the data: Nucleated cell counts were estimated from reference gene primer amplification. This table comes from immunoSEQ multiplex PCR, and its TCRdb copy is limited to in-frame clones, with some not included. Clone size and the V and J calls come from that table; the DNA yielded D and trimming. The data contain 95,000 to 150,000 clones, roughly 90% of them seen just once; the ten biggest clones take up around 4%.

J is TRBJ2-1 and V is TRBV9, with D possibly being TRBD2 (6 bases). The sequencing sample was made of peripheral blood. The receptor comes from a woman aged 60-75 years with COVID-19, enrolled during active disease. The chain's CDR3 is CASSMRGNSYNEQFF. In DNA form, the CDR3 reads TGTGCCAGCTCAATGCGGGGAAACTCCTACAATGAGCAGTTCTTC.